This T cell receptor (beta chain) was sequenced during a study of shared clonotypes between healthy human individuals. Study results and limitations: Clonotype sharing across several donors was observed for around 5% of naive CD4 clonotypes.

Generated by immunoSEQ multiplex PCR, the TCRdb table keeps only in-frame clones and is missing some. Seen here are about 2 million clones, just under 95% observed once, and the top ten hold around 1.1%. Germline V lookup: CDR1 MDHEN, CDR2 SYDVKM. This CDR3 spans 14 amino acids. V gave up 6 bases and J gave up 8 bases, with 19 bases separating them. Naive CD8 cells were CD45RO-negative, positively selected for CCR7, excluding terminally differentiated effector memory CD45RA+ cells. Concerning this clone: Its specificity is not known.

The receptor's source is a young man in good health. The chain combines TRBV28 with TRBJ1-1, with D tentatively TRBD1 (6 bases). Sequencing was performed on naive CD8+ T cells sorted from blood. CDR3 sequence (DNA): TGTGCCAGCAGACAGCCGAGGGGGAGTGAAGAAGCTTTCTTT. Amino acids: CASRQPRGSEEAFF.